The T cell receptor beta chain described here comes from a study of blood T cell repertoires in COVID-19. At the level of the study: Italy, Spain and the United States were the sources of the convalescent and acute COVID-19 samples. T cells, B-cell-depleted T cells, or PBMCs supplied cDNA or gDNA.

Authors' data handling: Nucleated cell number was recorded as an estimate derived from reference gene primer amplification. Data came from immunoSEQ multiplex PCR; TCRdb stores just in-frame clones and leaves some out. V and J calls and clone size are as listed in that table; D and trimming were resolved from the DNA. The sample includes about 120,000 clones, 75% to 90% of them seen just once. Trimming took 4 bases from V and 0 from J, leaving 16 bases between them. The CDR3 runs to 17 residues. Germline V CDR1 and CDR2: LGHNA, YSLEER. The specimen sequenced was peripheral blood. This TCR was recovered from a human donor with acute or convalescent COVID-19. The donor label of this sample is uncertain. The rearrangement uses TRBV4-3 and TRBJ1-3, with unresolved D. The CDR3: CASSPTPGSSSGNTIYF. In DNA, the CDR3 is TGCGCCAGCAGCCCGACCCCGGGATCGAGCTCTGGAAACACCATATATTTT.